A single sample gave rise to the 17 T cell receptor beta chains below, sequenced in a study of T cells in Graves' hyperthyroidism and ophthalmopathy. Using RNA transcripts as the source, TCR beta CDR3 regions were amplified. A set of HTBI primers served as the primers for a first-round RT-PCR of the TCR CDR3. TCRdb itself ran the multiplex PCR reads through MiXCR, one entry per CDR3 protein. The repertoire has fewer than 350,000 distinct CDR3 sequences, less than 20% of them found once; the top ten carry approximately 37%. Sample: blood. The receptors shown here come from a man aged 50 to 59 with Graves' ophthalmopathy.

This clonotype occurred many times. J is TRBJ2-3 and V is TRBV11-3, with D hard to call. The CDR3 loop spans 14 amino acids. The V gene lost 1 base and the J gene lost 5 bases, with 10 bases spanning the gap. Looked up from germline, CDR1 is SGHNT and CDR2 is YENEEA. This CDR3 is CASSLAAPVDTQYF. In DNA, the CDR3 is TGTGCCAGCAGCTTAGCGGCCCCGGTAGATACGCAGTATTTT.

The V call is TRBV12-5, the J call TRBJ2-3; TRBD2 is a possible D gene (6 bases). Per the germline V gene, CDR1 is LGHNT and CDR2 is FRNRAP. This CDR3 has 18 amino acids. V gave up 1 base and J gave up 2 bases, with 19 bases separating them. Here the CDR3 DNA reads TGTGCTAGTGGTTTGGCCCCATTAGGTAGCGGATCCACAGATACGCAGTATTTT. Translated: CASGLAPLGSGSTDTQYF.

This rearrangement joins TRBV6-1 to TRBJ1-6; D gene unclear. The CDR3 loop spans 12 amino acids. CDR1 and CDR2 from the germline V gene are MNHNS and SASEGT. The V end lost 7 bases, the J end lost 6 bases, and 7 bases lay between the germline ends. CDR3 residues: CASTGSNSPLHF. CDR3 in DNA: TGTGCCAGCACGGGGTCTAATTCACCCCTCCACTTT.

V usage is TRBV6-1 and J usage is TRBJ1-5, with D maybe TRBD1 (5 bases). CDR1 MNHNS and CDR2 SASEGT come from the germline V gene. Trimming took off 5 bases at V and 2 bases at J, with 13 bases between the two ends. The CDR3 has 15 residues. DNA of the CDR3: TGTGCCAGCAGTTCATTGGGGGGTGGCAATCAGCCCCAGCATTTT. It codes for CASSSLGGGNQPQHF.

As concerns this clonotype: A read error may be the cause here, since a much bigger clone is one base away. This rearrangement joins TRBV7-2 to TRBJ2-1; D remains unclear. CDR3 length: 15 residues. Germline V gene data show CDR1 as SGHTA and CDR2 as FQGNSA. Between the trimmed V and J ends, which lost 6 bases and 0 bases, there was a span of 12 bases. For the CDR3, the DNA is TGTGCCAGCAGGCCCCTCGACCTCTCCTACAATGAGCAGTTCTTC. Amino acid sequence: CASRPLDLSYNEQFF.

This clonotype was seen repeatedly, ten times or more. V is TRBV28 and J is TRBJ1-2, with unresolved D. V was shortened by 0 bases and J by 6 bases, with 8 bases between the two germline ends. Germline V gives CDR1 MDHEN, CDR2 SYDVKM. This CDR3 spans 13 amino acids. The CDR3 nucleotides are TGTGCCAGCAGTTTATGGGGGAGTGATGGCTACACCTTC. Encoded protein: CASSLWGSDGYTF.

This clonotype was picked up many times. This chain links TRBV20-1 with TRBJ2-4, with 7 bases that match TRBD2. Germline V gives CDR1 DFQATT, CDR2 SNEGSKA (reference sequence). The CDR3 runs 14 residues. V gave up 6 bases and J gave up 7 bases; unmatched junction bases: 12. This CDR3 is CSAHPGGSRNIQYF. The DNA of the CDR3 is TGCAGTGCCCACCCCGGGGGGAGTCGGAACATTCAGTACTTC.

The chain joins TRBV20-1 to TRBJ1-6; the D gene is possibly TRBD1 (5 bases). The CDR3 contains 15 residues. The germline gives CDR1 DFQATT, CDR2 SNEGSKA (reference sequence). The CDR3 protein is CSSVPPGGFNSPLHF. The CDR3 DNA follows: TGCAGCTCAGTCCCCCCGGGGGGATTTAATTCACCCCTCCACTTT.

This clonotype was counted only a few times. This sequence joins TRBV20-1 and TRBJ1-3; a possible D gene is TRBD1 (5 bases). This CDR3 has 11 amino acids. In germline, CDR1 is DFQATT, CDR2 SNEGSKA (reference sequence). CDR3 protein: CSGDFGNTIYF. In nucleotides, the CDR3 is TGCAGCGGGGACTTCGGAAACACCATATATTTT.

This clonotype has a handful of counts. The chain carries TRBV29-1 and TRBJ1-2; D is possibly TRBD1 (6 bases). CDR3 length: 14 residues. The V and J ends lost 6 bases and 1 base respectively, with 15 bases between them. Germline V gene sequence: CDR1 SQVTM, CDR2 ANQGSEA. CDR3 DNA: TGCAGCGTATCCGGACAGCTAGTTAACTATGGCTACACCTTC. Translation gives CSVSGQLVNYGYTF.

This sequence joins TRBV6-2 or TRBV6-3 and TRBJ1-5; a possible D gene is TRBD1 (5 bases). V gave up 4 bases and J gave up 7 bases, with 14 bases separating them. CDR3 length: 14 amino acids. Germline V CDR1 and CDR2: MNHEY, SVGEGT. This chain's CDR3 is CASSSTAGPQPQHF. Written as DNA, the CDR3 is TGTGCCAGCAGTTCAACTGCAGGGCCGCAGCCCCAGCATTTT.

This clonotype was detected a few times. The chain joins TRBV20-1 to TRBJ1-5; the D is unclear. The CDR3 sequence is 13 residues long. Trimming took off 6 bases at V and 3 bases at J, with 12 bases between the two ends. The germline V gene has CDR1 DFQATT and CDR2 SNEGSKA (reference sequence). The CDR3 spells CSAIGPDNQPQHF. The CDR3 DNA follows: TGCAGTGCGATAGGACCGGACAATCAGCCCCAGCATTTT.

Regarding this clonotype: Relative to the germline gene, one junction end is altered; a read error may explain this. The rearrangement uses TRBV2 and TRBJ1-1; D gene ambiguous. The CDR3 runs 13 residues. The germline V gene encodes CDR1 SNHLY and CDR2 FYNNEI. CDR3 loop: CASSYPGSNEASF. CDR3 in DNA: TGTGCCAGCAGTTACCCCGGGTCCAATGAAGCTTCCTTT. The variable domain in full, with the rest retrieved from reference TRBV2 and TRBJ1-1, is EPEVTQTPSHQVTQMGQEVILRCVPISNHLYFYWYRQILGQKVEFLVSFYNNEISEKSEIFDDQFSVERPDGSNFTLKIRSTKLEDSAMYFCASSYPGSNEASFGQGTRLTVV.

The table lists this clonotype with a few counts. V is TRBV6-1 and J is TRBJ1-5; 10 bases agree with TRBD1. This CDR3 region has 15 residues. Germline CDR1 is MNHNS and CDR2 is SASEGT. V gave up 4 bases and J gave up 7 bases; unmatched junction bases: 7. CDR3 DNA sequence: TGTGCCAGCAGTGTGGGGACAGGGGTGGGGCAGCCCCAGCATTTT. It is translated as CASSVGTGVGQPQHF.

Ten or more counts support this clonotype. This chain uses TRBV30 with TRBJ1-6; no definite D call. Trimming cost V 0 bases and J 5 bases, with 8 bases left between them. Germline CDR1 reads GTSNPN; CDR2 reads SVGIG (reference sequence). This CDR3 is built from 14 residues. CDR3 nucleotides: TGTGCCTGGAGTGTCTACACCAATAATTCACCCCTCCACTTT. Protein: CAWSVYTNNSPLHF. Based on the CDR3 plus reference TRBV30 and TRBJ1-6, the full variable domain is SQTIHQWPATLVQPVGSPLSLECTVEGTSNPNLYWYRQAAGRGLQLLFYSVGIGQISSEVPQNLSASRPQDRQFILSSKKLLLSDSGFYLCAWSVYTNNSPLHFGNGTRLTVT.

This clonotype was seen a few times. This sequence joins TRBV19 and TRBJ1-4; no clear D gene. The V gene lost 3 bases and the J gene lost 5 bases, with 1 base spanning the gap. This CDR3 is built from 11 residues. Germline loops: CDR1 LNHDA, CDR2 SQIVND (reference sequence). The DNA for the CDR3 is TGTGCCAGTAGTATCAATGAAAAACTGTTTTTT. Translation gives CASSINEKLFF.

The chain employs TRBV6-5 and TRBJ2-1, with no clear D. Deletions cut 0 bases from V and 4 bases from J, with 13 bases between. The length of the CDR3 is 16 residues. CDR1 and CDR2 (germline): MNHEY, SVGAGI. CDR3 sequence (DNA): TGTGCCAGCAGTTACTCGTTAGCCACAAGATACAATGAGCAGTTCTTC. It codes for CASSYSLATRYNEQFF.